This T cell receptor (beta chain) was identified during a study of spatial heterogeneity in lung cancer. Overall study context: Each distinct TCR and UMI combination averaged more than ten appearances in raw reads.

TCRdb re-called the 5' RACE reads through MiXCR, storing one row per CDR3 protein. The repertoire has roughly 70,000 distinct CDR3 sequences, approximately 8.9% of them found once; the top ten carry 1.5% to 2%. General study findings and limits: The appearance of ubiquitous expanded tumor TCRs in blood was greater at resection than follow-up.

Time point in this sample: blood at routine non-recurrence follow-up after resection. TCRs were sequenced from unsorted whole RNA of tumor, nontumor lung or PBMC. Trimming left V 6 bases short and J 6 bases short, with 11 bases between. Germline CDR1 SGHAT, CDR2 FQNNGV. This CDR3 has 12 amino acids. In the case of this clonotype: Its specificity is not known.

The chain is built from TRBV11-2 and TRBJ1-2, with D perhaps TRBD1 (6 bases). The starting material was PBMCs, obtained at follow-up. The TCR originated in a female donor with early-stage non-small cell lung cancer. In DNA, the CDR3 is TGTGCCAGCAGTTACGAGGGGGATGGCTACACCTTC. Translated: CASSYEGDGYTF.